Below, 9 T cell receptor beta chains from the same sample are listed, as sequenced in a study of type 1 regulatory T cells. TCRdb re-analysed the reads in MiXCR, keeping a single row per CDR3 protein. The table has tens of thousands of distinct CDR3 sequences, 62% seen once. No cognate antigen is known for these TCRs. Source material: cultured non-Tr1 T cells, either the whole culture or a sorted T cell fraction (not recorded which). These receptors originate from a human donor in good health.

The chain couples TRBV11-1 to TRBJ2-1; maybe TRBD1 (6 bases). There are 13 residues in the CDR3. Germline CDR1 and CDR2: SGHAT and FQDESV (reference sequence). V was cut by 2 bases and J by 10 bases, with 12 bases left in between. The CDR3 nucleotides read TGTGCCAGCAGCTTACCCCCGGACAGAGAGCAGTTCTTC. It codes for CASSLPPDREQFF.

J is TRBJ1-5 and V is TRBV27; D gene ambiguous. V was shortened by 4 bases and J by 2 bases, with 6 bases between the two germline ends. The V gene's germline CDR1 is MNHEY and CDR2 SMNVEV (reference sequence). This CDR3 has 13 residues. The CDR3 reads CASSWRGNQPQHF. The CDR3 DNA reads TGTGCCAGCAGTTGGCGGGGCAATCAGCCCCAGCATTTT.

The chain couples TRBV20-1 to TRBJ2-3; a possible D gene is TRBD2 (5 bases). Trimming took off 6 bases at V and 2 bases at J, with 12 bases between the two ends. Germline V lookup: CDR1 DFQATT, CDR2 SNEGSKA (reference sequence). The CDR3 sequence is 13 residues long. This CDR3 reads CSAADLNTDTQYF. CDR3 nucleotides: TGCAGTGCCGCGGACTTGAACACAGATACGCAGTATTTT.

The chain joins TRBV5-1 to TRBJ1-1; possibly TRBD1 for D (6 bases). Germline V gives CDR1 SGHRS, CDR2 YFSETQ. This CDR3 contains 17 residues. Trimming shortened V by 4 bases and J by 1 base, and 20 bases separated the two germline ends. CDR3 sequence: CASSPTGGGFGNTEAFF. As DNA, the CDR3 is TGCGCCAGCAGCCCGACGGGGGGGGGCTTTGGGAACACTGAAGCTTTCTTT.

J is TRBJ1-2 and V is TRBV28; D call uncertain. Germline loops: CDR1 MDHEN, CDR2 SYDVKM. This CDR3 spans 19 amino acids. V lost 1 base and J lost 6, with 27 bases in between. CDR3 coding DNA: TGTGCCAGCAGTTTATCTATAGTCGCCGGTCGTCGGGTTTTTCATGGCTACACCTTC. It yields the protein CASSLSIVAGRRVFHGYTF.

V is TRBV5-1 and J is TRBJ2-3; TRBD2 matches at 7 bases. Trimming at V came to 0 bases and at J to 4 bases, leaving 8 bases not matched to a gene. The germline V gene has CDR1 SGHRS and CDR2 YFSETQ. This CDR3 spans 16 amino acids. The chain's CDR3 is CASSLAGAGRPDTQYF. The CDR3 nucleotides read TGCGCCAGCAGCTTGGCCGGAGCGGGAAGACCAGATACGCAGTATTTT.

The gene calls are TRBV20-1 and TRBJ2-3, with D uncertain. V was clipped by 2 bases and J by 3 bases, with 6 bases between them. The CDR3 has 12 residues. Germline V gene data show CDR1 as DFQATT and CDR2 as SNEGSKA (reference sequence). The CDR3 protein is CSARFDTDTQYF. The CDR3 DNA is TGCAGTGCTAGATTTGATACAGATACGCAGTATTTT.

The table lists this clonotype with a few counts. The rearrangement links TRBV3-1 to TRBJ2-7, with 9 bases aligning to TRBD1. Germline CDR1 LGHDT, CDR2 YNNKEL (reference sequence). Trimming cost V 0 bases and J 6 bases; bases outside gene matches: 3. The CDR3 is 14 residues long. As DNA, the CDR3 is TGTGCCAGCAGCCAAGAAGGGACAGGGCCCGAGCAGTACTTC. This codes for CASSQEGTGPEQYF.

The V call is TRBV5-1, the J call TRBJ1-2, with 10 bases lining up with TRBD1. CDR1 SGHRS and CDR2 YFSETQ come from the germline V gene. Trimming cost V 4 bases and J 6 bases; bases outside gene matches: 6. The CDR3 covers 14 residues. CDR3 in DNA: TGCGCCAGCAGCATGGAAGGGACAGGGGATGGCTACACCTTC. Amino acids: CASSMEGTGDGYTF.